Sequencing of this TCR beta chain was carried out in a study of response to subunit inactivated influenza vaccine. In germline, CDR1 is SQVTM, CDR2 ANQGSEA. The CDR3 totals 11 residues. V was clipped by 3 bases and J by 11 bases; unmatched bases: 5. Via MiXCR, TCRdb re-called the RT-PCR reads, giving one row per CDR3 protein. The data show some 500,000 distinct CDR3 sequences, over 10% seen once. This clonotype was seen at least ten times. This receptor was taken from a man between 50 and 59 years old who received an inactivated influenza vaccine. The rearrangement joins TRBV29-1 to TRBJ1-1; TRBD1 aligns across 8 bases. The sequencing used PBMCs from blood, collected 40 to 50 days after vaccination. The CDR3 protein is CSVDGQGSAFF. CDR3 in DNA: TGCAGCGTTGACGGACAGGGATCGGCTTTCTTT.